These T cell receptor beta chains were read from a single sample in a study of shared clonotypes between healthy human individuals. Measured with immunoSEQ multiplex PCR; TCRdb has only the in-frame clones, and not every one. The sample comprises fewer than 700,000 clones, 85% to 95% of which are singletons, and 0.11% rests with the top ten. Sequencing input: naive CD8+ T cells sorted from blood. These receptors all come from a woman younger than 45 in good health. Each CDR3 is given with its conserved first and last residue. A D gene is named only where the DNA matches it firmly.

V gene	D gene	J gene	CDR3 protein	CDR3 DNA
TRBV10-2	-	TRBJ2-7	CATSRGTAPSEQYF	TGCGCCACTTCTCGGGGGACAGCGCCCTCCGAGCAGTACTTC
TRBV5-4	TRBD1	TRBJ2-3	CASTLQGYSTDTQYF	TGTGCCAGCACCTTACAGGGGTATAGCACAGATACGCAGTATTTT
TRBV4-2	-	TRBJ2-5	CASSQDGAGRSLYQETQYF	TGTGCCAGCAGCCAAGATGGGGCGGGACGCTCCTTGTACCAAGAGACCCAGTACTTC
TRBV4-1	-	TRBJ2-7	CASSQGGAWDARNEQYF	TGCGCCAGCAGCCAAGGCGGGGCGTGGGACGCTCGGAACGAGCAGTACTTC
TRBV28	TRBD1	TRBJ2-7	CASSPWTGGAHEQYF	TGTGCCAGCAGTCCGTGGACAGGGGGCGCCCACGAGCAGTACTTC
TRBV28	-	TRBJ1-1	CASLTPPNTEAFF	TGTGCCAGCCTGACACCACCAAACACTGAAGCTTTCTTT
TRBV28	TRBD1	TRBJ1-5	CASRPGQGNSNQPQHF	TGTGCCAGCAGGCCGGGACAGGGTAATAGCAATCAGCCCCAGCATTTT
TRBV28	-	TRBJ2-1	CASSWSGESSYNEQFF	TGTGCCAGCAGTTGGAGTGGTGAGAGCTCCTACAATGAGCAGTTCTTC
TRBV27	-	TRBJ1-5	CASSLISSDQPQHF	TGTGCCAGCAGTTTAATTTCCTCAGATCAGCCCCAGCATTTT
TRBV27	-	TRBJ2-1	CASSFGLNNEQFF	TGTGCCAGCAGTTTCGGGCTGAACAATGAGCAGTTCTTC